The following is a TCR beta chain sequence with its context. Its antigen remains undetermined. Per-nucleotide qualities are absent, and no much larger clonotype sits a single base away. The time point label of this sample denotes: baseline before first vaccination. The sample's treatment or condition label, decoded: meningococcal conjugate vaccine given as trial control. Samples from vaccinated people were obtained from the UK trials COV001 and COV002, which included a single-blind randomized controlled phase 2/3 trial of AZD1222 (ChAdOx1 nCoV-19) in healthy adults. For TCRbeta chain sequencing, PBMC samples were collected from trial participants at day 0 and at day 28 after the second dose. The CDR3 regions of human TCRbeta chains were analyzed by immunosequencing. In the authors' own workflow: Repertoire TCRs were matched against a reference library of SARS-CoV-2-specific TCRs generated with the MIRA antigen-specificity platform. Breadth was defined as the fraction of unique TCRs that were SARS-CoV-2-associated. Depth was defined as the fraction of total T cells that were SARS-CoV-2-associated. Using the MIRA data, each spike-specific TCR was assigned both to the spike region to which the TCR was reactive and to a CD4 or CD8 class. Log10-transformed breadth and depth values were compared by one-way ANOVA with Sidak's multiple comparisons tests. TCRdb carries this immuneACCESS record with in-frame sequences only. Its versions omit some clonotypes, under half of them owing to an unresolved V gene in the studies checked, with the rest unexplained. V and J calls and clone size are as listed in that table; D and trimming were resolved from the DNA. The sample includes 90,000 to 110,000 clones, with 88% observed a single time. The top ten constitute 9.5% to 15% of the sample.

The sample comes from a study of T cell responses to AZD1222 COVID-19 vaccine (dated by TCRdb to 2020 to 2022). In the study overall: TCR sequencing covered some 250 trial participants: 200 to 210 given two doses of AZD1222 and about 26 given two doses of MenACWY control vaccine. Trial participants were enrolled by age into subgroups of 18-55, 56-69 and 70-plus years, and approximately 150, 30 and 60 TCR-sequenced participants, respectively, were included in these subgroups.

What the work shows at the level of the full study, not this receptor alone: Epitopes outside the regions mutated in the B.1.351 and B.1.1.7 variants were reportedly recognized by nearly half of the unique spike-specific TCRs. No day 14 peak-response samples were available, so repertoires were characterized only after the peak T cell response. Participants were mostly white British and included more females than males, and it was suggested by the authors that clonal diversity may have been underestimated. After two AZD1222 doses, spike-specific TCR breadth and depth were significantly higher than at day 0 and than in MenACWY recipients. In the small 56-69-year group, the increase in depth fell short of significance, most likely because of low power. Vaccine-associated CD4 TCRs spanned the whole spike protein, with dominant responses in regions 160-218 and 743-854. Only five or six AZD1222 recipients were SARS-CoV-2 seropositive at baseline, limiting conclusions about previously exposed vaccinees.

Material: peripheral blood, obtained on day 0 of MenACWY control vaccination. The sequence derives from an adult in good health.

CDR3 region: CASRDRASIYEQYF. The bases are TGTGCCAGCAGGGACAGGGCTTCAATCTACGAGCAGTACTTC. In this chain, TRBV6-5 is recombined with TRBJ2-7; TRBD1 agrees with 8 junctional bases. Trimmed from V: 6 bases; trimmed from J: 3 bases; junction bases lacking a gene match: 7. Spanning cysteine to phenylalanine, the CDR3 consists of 14 amino acids. Of all the DNA, just the CDR3 is kept, 42 bases in frame from base 1. The germline V gene specifies MNHEY as CDR1 and SVGAGI as CDR2.